These T cell receptor beta chains were read from a single sample in a study of post-analysis software for immune sequencing data. TCRdb redid the calling of the PCR reads with MiXCR, one entry per CDR3 protein. The repertoire holds about 180,000 distinct CDR3 sequences, approximately 31% seen once, with about 1.4% in the top ten. Sequenced input: blood. The receptors were gathered from a girl between 10 and 17 years old with multiple sclerosis. The CDR3 runs from the conserved cysteine through the conserved F or W. Fields, in order: V gene, D gene, clone size, J gene, CDR3 protein, CDR3 DNA. A D gene is named only where the DNA matches it firmly. Rows give clone size only sometimes, using once, few, many, or a class for an expanded clone.

V gene: TRBV5-1; D gene: TRBD1; clone size: once; J gene: TRBJ2-1; CDR3 protein: CASSVGQVNNEQFF; CDR3 DNA: TGCGCCAGCAGCGTAGGACAGGTGAACAATGAGCAGTTCTTC
V gene: TRBV15; D gene: -; clone size: -; J gene: TRBJ2-4; CDR3 protein: CATSRDPGLENIQYF; CDR3 DNA: TGTGCCACCAGCAGAGATCCGGGACTTGAAAACATTCAGTACTTC
V gene: TRBV28; D gene: -; clone size: many; J gene: TRBJ2-7; CDR3 protein: CASSRGGGLYEQYF; CDR3 DNA: TGTGCCAGCAGCCGGGGTGGGGGACTCTACGAGCAGTACTTC
V gene: TRBV29-1; D gene: -; clone size: -; J gene: TRBJ1-5; CDR3 protein: CSVGEGGNLNQPQHF; CDR3 DNA: TGCAGCGTTGGGGAGGGGGGGAACCTCAATCAGCCCCAGCATTTT
V gene: TRBV12-3/TRBV12-4; D gene: -; clone size: few; J gene: TRBJ1-4; CDR3 protein: CASSLGHLKLFF; CDR3 DNA: TGTGCCAGCAGTTTGGGTCACCTAAAACTGTTTTTT
V gene: TRBV10-3; D gene: TRBD2; clone size: -; J gene: TRBJ2-2; CDR3 protein: CAISESSGNGELFF; CDR3 DNA: TGTGCCATCAGTGAGTCTAGCGGGAACGGGGAGCTGTTTTTT
V gene: TRBV6-5; D gene: TRBD2; clone size: many; J gene: TRBJ2-3; CDR3 protein: CASSPGLLADTDTQYF; CDR3 DNA: TGTGCCAGCAGCCCAGGGTTGCTAGCGGACACAGATACGCAGTATTTT
V gene: TRBV2; D gene: TRBD1; clone size: few; J gene: TRBJ1-1; CDR3 protein: CASNPTGTTEAFF; CDR3 DNA: TGTGCCAGCAACCCGACAGGGACCACTGAAGCTTTCTTT
V gene: TRBV25-1; D gene: TRBD2; clone size: few; J gene: TRBJ2-1; CDR3 protein: CASSGLSGSRGEQFF; CDR3 DNA: TGTGCCAGCAGTGGATTAAGCGGGAGCCGCGGGGAGCAGTTCTTC
V gene: TRBV29-1; D gene: TRBD1; clone size: -; J gene: TRBJ2-7; CDR3 protein: CSVVGQGAYEQYF; CDR3 DNA: TGCAGCGTTGTGGGACAGGGGGCATACGAGCAGTACTTC
V gene: TRBV29-1; D gene: -; clone size: many; J gene: TRBJ2-4; CDR3 protein: CSVYTTWVAKNIQYF; CDR3 DNA: TGCAGCGTCTACACAACTTGGGTAGCCAAAAACATTCAGTACTTC
V gene: TRBV12-3/TRBV12-4; D gene: TRBD1; clone size: -; J gene: TRBJ2-1; CDR3 protein: CASSSGQYNEQFF; CDR3 DNA: TGTGCCAGCAGTTCGGGACAGTACAATGAGCAGTTCTTC
V gene: TRBV18; D gene: TRBD2; clone size: many; J gene: TRBJ2-7; CDR3 protein: CASSLTSGRTYEQYF; CDR3 DNA: TGTGCCAGCTCACTCACTAGCGGGAGGACCTACGAGCAGTACTTC
V gene: TRBV2; D gene: -; clone size: -; J gene: TRBJ2-7; CDR3 protein: CASSVEYEQYF; CDR3 DNA: TGTGCCAGCAGTGTAGAATACGAGCAGTACTTC
V gene: TRBV5-1; D gene: -; clone size: -; J gene: TRBJ2-5; CDR3 protein: CANSIGPRGETQYF; CDR3 DNA: TGCGCCAACAGCATAGGACCACGAGGAGAGACCCAGTACTTC
V gene: TRBV28; D gene: -; clone size: many; J gene: TRBJ2-7; CDR3 protein: CASSLRGWGEQYF; CDR3 DNA: TGTGCCAGCAGTTTAAGGGGTTGGGGCGAGCAGTACTTC
V gene: TRBV2; D gene: -; clone size: -; J gene: TRBJ2-7; CDR3 protein: CASTTGYEQYF; CDR3 DNA: TGTGCCAGCACGACAGGTTACGAGCAGTACTTC
V gene: TRBV5-4; D gene: -; clone size: many; J gene: TRBJ2-4; CDR3 protein: CASSLGGVVNIQYF; CDR3 DNA: TGTGCCAGCAGCTTGGGGGGGGTGGTAAACATTCAGTACTTC
V gene: TRBV20-1; D gene: TRBD2; clone size: many; J gene: TRBJ2-7; CDR3 protein: CSAQRPAGGPYEQYF; CDR3 DNA: TGCAGTGCCCAGAGGCCGGCGGGAGGGCCCTACGAGCAGTACTTC
V gene: TRBV29-1; D gene: -; clone size: many; J gene: TRBJ2-1; CDR3 protein: CSVGSLASSSYNEQFF; CDR3 DNA: TGCAGCGTAGGTTCACTAGCATCATCCTCCTACAATGAGCAGTTCTTC
V gene: TRBV5-1; D gene: TRBD2; clone size: many; J gene: TRBJ2-3; CDR3 protein: CASSNRLAGVTDTQYF; CDR3 DNA: TGCGCCAGCAGCAACCGACTAGCGGGAGTCACAGATACGCAGTATTTT
V gene: TRBV6-6; D gene: TRBD1; clone size: -; J gene: TRBJ1-1; CDR3 protein: CASSYSIPGQGATEAFF; CDR3 DNA: TGTGCCAGCAGTTACTCGATCCCGGGACAGGGGGCCACTGAAGCTTTCTTT
V gene: TRBV27; D gene: TRBD2; clone size: many; J gene: TRBJ2-5; CDR3 protein: CASSPRLARPQETQYF; CDR3 DNA: TGTGCCAGCAGTCCCAGACTAGCGCGGCCACAAGAGACCCAGTACTTC
V gene: TRBV4-1; D gene: -; clone size: many; J gene: TRBJ2-7; CDR3 protein: CASSPNDVSYEQYF; CDR3 DNA: TGCGCCAGCAGCCCTAACGACGTATCCTACGAGCAGTACTTC
V gene: TRBV2; D gene: -; clone size: -; J gene: TRBJ1-1; CDR3 protein: CASRMWAGGNTEAFF; CDR3 DNA: TGTGCCAGCAGGATGTGGGCAGGCGGGAACACTGAAGCTTTCTTT
V gene: TRBV11-2; D gene: TRBD2; clone size: -; J gene: TRBJ2-5; CDR3 protein: CASRLGLASETQYF; CDR3 DNA: TGTGCCAGCAGACTCGGACTAGCGTCAGAGACCCAGTACTTC
V gene: TRBV11-2; D gene: TRBD2; clone size: -; J gene: TRBJ2-5; CDR3 protein: CASSPLSGSGTQYF; CDR3 DNA: TGTGCCAGCAGCCCACTTAGCGGGAGTGGGACCCAGTACTTC
V gene: TRBV28; D gene: TRBD2; clone size: few; J gene: TRBJ2-7; CDR3 protein: CASSLGLAGPHIYEQYF; CDR3 DNA: TGTGCCAGCAGTTTGGGACTAGCGGGACCACACATCTACGAGCAGTACTTC
V gene: TRBV12-3/TRBV12-4; D gene: -; clone size: many; J gene: TRBJ1-1; CDR3 protein: CASSFSNTEAFF; CDR3 DNA: TGTGCCAGCAGTTTCTCGAACACTGAAGCTTTCTTT
V gene: TRBV5-1; D gene: TRBD2; clone size: many; J gene: TRBJ2-1; CDR3 protein: CASSRPSGDRDEQFF; CDR3 DNA: TGCGCCAGCAGCAGACCTAGCGGGGATAGGGATGAGCAGTTCTTC
V gene: TRBV7-2; D gene: TRBD1; clone size: -; J gene: TRBJ1-4; CDR3 protein: CASSLWTGLNEKLFF; CDR3 DNA: TGTGCCAGCAGCCTATGGACAGGACTTAATGAAAAACTGTTTTTT
V gene: TRBV7-2; D gene: -; clone size: -; J gene: TRBJ2-7; CDR3 protein: CASSLGGAADTYEQYF; CDR3 DNA: TGTGCCAGCAGCTTAGGGGGGGCGGCGGATACATACGAGCAGTACTTC
V gene: TRBV5-1; D gene: TRBD1; clone size: -; J gene: TRBJ1-1; CDR3 protein: CASTSAGQGGTEAFF; CDR3 DNA: TGCGCCAGCACCTCTGCAGGACAGGGGGGAACTGAAGCTTTCTTT
V gene: TRBV7-7; D gene: -; clone size: few; J gene: TRBJ1-4; CDR3 protein: CASSLGPSEKLFF; CDR3 DNA: TGTGCCAGCAGCTTAGGGCCTTCAGAAAAACTGTTTTTT
V gene: TRBV20-1; D gene: TRBD2; clone size: -; J gene: TRBJ2-3; CDR3 protein: CSAITSGGTDTQYF; CDR3 DNA: TGCAGTGCTATCACCAGCGGGGGCACAGATACGCAGTATTTT
V gene: TRBV10-3; D gene: TRBD1; clone size: many; J gene: TRBJ1-1; CDR3 protein: CAISRDRGDTEAFF; CDR3 DNA: TGTGCCATCAGTCGGGACAGGGGGGACACTGAAGCTTTCTTT
V gene: TRBV20-1; D gene: TRBD2; clone size: many; J gene: TRBJ2-7; CDR3 protein: CSAPAAGVGEQYF; CDR3 DNA: TGCAGTGCTCCCGCAGCGGGAGTTGGCGAGCAGTACTTC
V gene: TRBV6-5; D gene: -; clone size: few; J gene: TRBJ2-2; CDR3 protein: CASGTLVMGGELFF; CDR3 DNA: TGTGCCAGTGGCACCCTGGTTATGGGCGGGGAGCTGTTTTTT
V gene: TRBV7-8; D gene: -; clone size: few; J gene: TRBJ1-6; CDR3 protein: CASSSPGLPYNSPLHF; CDR3 DNA: TGTGCCAGCAGCTCCCCAGGGCTCCCCTATAATTCACCCCTCCACTTT
V gene: TRBV5-1; D gene: -; clone size: many; J gene: TRBJ2-7; CDR3 protein: CASSLRDTNYEQYF; CDR3 DNA: TGCGCCAGCAGCTTGAGGGACACCAACTACGAGCAGTACTTC
V gene: TRBV12-3/TRBV12-4; D gene: -; clone size: -; J gene: TRBJ1-5; CDR3 protein: CASSPRREIQPQHF; CDR3 DNA: TGTGCCAGCAGTCCCAGGAGGGAGATACAGCCCCAGCATTTT
V gene: TRBV6-5; D gene: TRBD1; clone size: many; J gene: TRBJ1-2; CDR3 protein: CASSSRDRPLYGYTF; CDR3 DNA: TGTGCCAGCAGTTCCCGGGACAGGCCACTCTATGGCTACACCTTC
V gene: TRBV21-1; D gene: -; clone size: -; J gene: TRBJ2-5; CDR3 protein: CASSKFQGSETQYF; CDR3 DNA: TGTGCCAGCAGCAAATTCCAAGGGTCAGAGACCCAGTACTTC
V gene: TRBV2; D gene: -; clone size: few; J gene: TRBJ2-3; CDR3 protein: CASSLLGLSVTDTQYF; CDR3 DNA: TGTGCCAGCAGTCTCCTTGGGCTGTCGGTGACAGATACGCAGTATTTT
V gene: TRBV5-6; D gene: TRBD2; clone size: -; J gene: TRBJ2-3; CDR3 protein: CASSLSGRDPSSTDTQYF; CDR3 DNA: TGTGCCAGCAGCTTGAGCGGGAGGGACCCTTCTAGCACAGATACGCAGTATTTT
V gene: TRBV28; D gene: -; clone size: -; J gene: TRBJ2-5; CDR3 protein: CASSFGRGSNEQYF; CDR3 DNA: TGTGCCAGCAGTTTTGGGAGAGGGAGCAATGAGCAGTACTTC
V gene: TRBV14; D gene: -; clone size: -; J gene: TRBJ1-1; CDR3 protein: CASSPRVGDTEAFF; CDR3 DNA: TGTGCCAGCAGCCCAAGGGTTGGGGACACTGAAGCTTTCTTT
V gene: TRBV29-1; D gene: TRBD1; clone size: -; J gene: TRBJ2-7; CDR3 protein: CSVKDRGGYEQYF; CDR3 DNA: TGCAGCGTTAAGGACAGGGGGGGGTACGAGCAGTACTTC
V gene: TRBV6-1; D gene: -; clone size: many; J gene: TRBJ1-6; CDR3 protein: CASSETERHNSPLHF; CDR3 DNA: TGTGCCAGCAGTGAAACAGAAAGGCATAATTCACCCCTCCACTTT
V gene: TRBV9; D gene: -; clone size: many; J gene: TRBJ2-3; CDR3 protein: CASSVGTSTDTQYF; CDR3 DNA: TGTGCCAGCAGCGTCGGGACTAGCACAGATACGCAGTATTTT
V gene: TRBV7-4; D gene: -; clone size: many; J gene: TRBJ2-1; CDR3 protein: CASSLRANGPQLLDNEQFF; CDR3 DNA: TGTGCCAGCAGCTTAAGGGCGAACGGACCTCAACTCCTTGACAATGAGCAGTTCTTC
V gene: TRBV7-2; D gene: -; clone size: few; J gene: TRBJ2-5; CDR3 protein: CASSLARWYQETQYF; CDR3 DNA: TGTGCCAGCAGTTTAGCCCGCTGGTACCAAGAGACCCAGTACTTC
V gene: TRBV6-1; D gene: -; clone size: many; J gene: TRBJ2-1; CDR3 protein: CASSPDYTTYNEQFF; CDR3 DNA: TGTGCCAGCAGTCCCGACTATACCACTTACAATGAGCAGTTCTTC
V gene: TRBV9; D gene: -; clone size: many; J gene: TRBJ2-6; CDR3 protein: CASSMSSDPYLSRESGANVLTF; CDR3 DNA: TGTGCCAGCAGCATGTCCTCGGACCCTTACCTTTCTCGGGAATCTGGGGCCAACGTCCTGACTTTC
V gene: TRBV28; D gene: TRBD2; clone size: many; J gene: TRBJ2-3; CDR3 protein: CASSLGLAALITDTQYF; CDR3 DNA: TGTGCCAGCAGTTTGGGACTAGCGGCTCTAATAACAGATACGCAGTATTTT
V gene: TRBV7-6; D gene: -; clone size: many; J gene: TRBJ2-3; CDR3 protein: CASSLAGGRSDTQYF; CDR3 DNA: TGTGCCAGCAGCTTAGCGGGAGGCCGGTCAGATACGCAGTATTTT
V gene: TRBV20-1; D gene: -; clone size: many; J gene: TRBJ1-4; CDR3 protein: CSAQGRSNEKLFF; CDR3 DNA: TGCAGTGCTCAGGGACGGTCTAATGAAAAACTGTTTTTT
V gene: TRBV20-1; D gene: TRBD1; clone size: few; J gene: TRBJ1-2; CDR3 protein: CSFLDRVNYGYTF; CDR3 DNA: TGCAGCTTTCTGGACAGGGTTAACTATGGCTACACCTTC
V gene: TRBV4-1; D gene: TRBD2; clone size: -; J gene: TRBJ2-7; CDR3 protein: CASSQDGGLAPEQYF; CDR3 DNA: TGCGCCAGCAGCCAAGATGGCGGACTAGCCCCCGAGCAGTACTTC